The clone carrying this T cell receptor (beta chain) showed up just a few times. These data are taken from a study of blood T cell repertoires in COVID-19. Method: immunoSEQ multiplex PCR; TCRdb's copy keeps in-frame clones and lacks some. This table has 300,000 or so clones, 70% to 90% appearing once. The V gene end was trimmed by 7 bases and the J gene end by 6 bases; junction bases not matched to a gene: 17. The CDR3 is 16 residues long. CDR1 and CDR2 (germline): LNHDA, SQIVND (reference sequence). Cohort assignment relied on participant-reported clinical history. The specimen sequenced was PBMCs or T cells enriched from blood (not recorded which). The receptor's source is a woman under 40 who had recovered from COVID-19. The chain employs TRBV19 and TRBJ2-7; 8 bases are a match to TRBD2. The CDR3 DNA is TGTGCCAGTACTTCCGGGAGGGGCCCCGAGGGACGCGAGCAGTACTTC. Its translation is CASTSGRGPEGREQYF. Full variable domain (outside the CDR3, taken from reference TRBV19 and TRBJ2-7): DGGITQSPKYLFRKEGQNVTLSCEQNLNHDAMYWYRQDPGQGLRLIYYSQIVNDFQKGDIAEGYSVSREKKESFPLTVTSAQKNPTAFYLCASTSGRGPEGREQYFGPGTRLTVT.